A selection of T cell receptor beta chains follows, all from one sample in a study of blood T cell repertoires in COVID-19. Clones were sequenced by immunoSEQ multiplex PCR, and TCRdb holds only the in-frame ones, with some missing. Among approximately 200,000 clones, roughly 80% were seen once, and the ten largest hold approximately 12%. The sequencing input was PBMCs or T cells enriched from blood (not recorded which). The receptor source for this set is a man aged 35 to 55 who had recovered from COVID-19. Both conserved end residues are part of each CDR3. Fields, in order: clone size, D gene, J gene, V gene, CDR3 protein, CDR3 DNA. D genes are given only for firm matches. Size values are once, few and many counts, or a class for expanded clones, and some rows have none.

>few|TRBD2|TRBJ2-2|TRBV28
CASSLYLPSGSNTGELFF
TGTGCCAGCAGTTTATATCTGCCGAGCGGGAGTAACACCGGGGAGCTGTTTTTT
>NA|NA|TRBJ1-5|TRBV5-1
CASSLSGPDQPQHF
TGCGCCAGCAGCTTGAGCGGGCCTGATCAGCCCCAGCATTTT
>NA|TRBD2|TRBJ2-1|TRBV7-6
CASSPLTTSGGRWAQFF
TGTGCCAGCAGCCCCCTTACGACTAGCGGGGGAAGGTGGGCGCAGTTCTTC
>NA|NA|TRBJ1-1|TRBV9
CASSPMAGRVNTEAFF
TGTGCCAGCAGCCCTATGGCCGGGAGGGTGAACACTGAAGCTTTCTTT
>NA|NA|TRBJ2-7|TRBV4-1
CASSNPVQDLYEQYF
TGCGCCAGCAGCAACCCGGTGCAGGATTTATACGAGCAGTACTTC
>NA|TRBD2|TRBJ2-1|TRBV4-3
CASSQDLLLAGGKGEQFF
TGCGCCAGCAGCCAAGACCTCCTGCTAGCGGGAGGGAAGGGGGAGCAGTTCTTC
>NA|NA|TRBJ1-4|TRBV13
CASSLRATNEKLFF
TGTGCCAGCAGCCTCCGTGCAACTAATGAAAAACTGTTTTTT
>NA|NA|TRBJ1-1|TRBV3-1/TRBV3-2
CASSQDAYTEAFF
TGTGCCAGCAGCCAAGATGCGTACACTGAAGCTTTCTTT
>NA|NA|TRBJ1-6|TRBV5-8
CASSVPQTYAYNSPLHF
TGTGCCAGCAGCGTACCCCAAACTTATGCGTATAATTCACCCCTCCACTTT
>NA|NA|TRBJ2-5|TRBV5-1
CASSLMGGGQETQYF
TGCGCCAGCAGCTTGATGGGAGGGGGCCAAGAGACCCAGTACTTC
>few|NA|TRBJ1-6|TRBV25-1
CASSEFSSPLHF
TGTGCCAGCAGTGAATTTAGTTCACCCCTCCACTTT
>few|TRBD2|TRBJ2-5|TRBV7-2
CASSLYGGGQETQYF
TGTGCCAGCAGCTTATACGGGGGAGGGCAGGAGACCCAGTACTTC
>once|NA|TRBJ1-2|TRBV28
CASTQVGGGYTF
TGTGCCAGCACTCAGGTGGGGGGTGGCTACACCTTC
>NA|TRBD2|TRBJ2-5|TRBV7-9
CASSAGGPVPQETQYF
TGTGCCAGCAGTGCGGGAGGGCCGGTCCCCCAAGAGACCCAGTACTTC
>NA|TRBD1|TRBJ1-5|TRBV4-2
CASSQMTGDSNQPQHF
TGTGCCAGCAGCCAAATGACAGGGGATAGCAATCAGCCCCAGCATTTT
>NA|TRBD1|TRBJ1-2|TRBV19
CASSIPGRQGSYGYTF
TGTGCCAGTAGTATCCCAGGGCGACAGGGGAGCTATGGCTACACCTTC
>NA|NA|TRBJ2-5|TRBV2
CASSELAGETQYF
TGTGCCAGCAGTGAACTAGCCGGTGAGACCCAGTACTTC
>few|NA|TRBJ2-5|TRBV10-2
CASSPGQETQYF
TGCGCCAGCTCCCCGGGACAAGAGACCCAGTACTTC
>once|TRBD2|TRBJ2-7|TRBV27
CASSFSGTYYEQYF
TGTGCCAGCAGTTTTAGCGGGACATACTACGAGCAGTACTTC
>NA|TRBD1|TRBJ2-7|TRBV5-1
CASSESTGGLYEQYF
TGCGCCAGCAGCGAATCTACAGGGGGCCTCTACGAGCAGTACTTC
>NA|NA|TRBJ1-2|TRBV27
CASAGLLEYGYTF
TGTGCCAGCGCCGGCCTCCTGGAGTATGGCTACACCTTC
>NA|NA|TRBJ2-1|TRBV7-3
CASSLQGTDNEQFF
TGTGCCAGCAGCTTACAGGGTACCGACAATGAGCAGTTCTTC
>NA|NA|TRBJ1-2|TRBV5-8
CASRRDSYGYTF
TGTGCCAGCAGGAGAGACAGCTATGGCTACACCTTC
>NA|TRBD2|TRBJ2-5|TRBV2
CASNVAGGQETQYF
TGTGCCAGCAACGTAGCGGGAGGACAAGAGACCCAGTACTTC
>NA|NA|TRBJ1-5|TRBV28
CASTLSTVSNQPQHF
TGTGCCAGCACCTTGTCGACAGTTAGCAATCAGCCCCAGCATTTT
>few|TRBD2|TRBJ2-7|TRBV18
CASLTGGDLEQYF
TGTGCCAGCTTAACGGGAGGCGACCTCGAGCAGTACTTC
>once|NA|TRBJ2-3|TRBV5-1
CASSLQTATSTDTQYF
TGCGCCAGCAGCTTACAGACAGCAACTAGCACAGATACGCAGTATTTT
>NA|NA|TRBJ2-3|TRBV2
CASSGRIAGAGYTQYF
TGTGCCAGCAGTGGCCGGATTGCGGGGGCCGGGTATACGCAGTATTTT
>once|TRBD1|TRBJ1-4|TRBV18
CASSPVDRVNEKLFF
TGTGCCAGCTCACCGGTCGACAGGGTTAATGAAAAACTGTTTTTT
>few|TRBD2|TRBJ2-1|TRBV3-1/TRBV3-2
CASSRGTSGGEQFF
TGTGCCAGCAGCCGCGGGACTAGCGGGGGTGAGCAGTTCTTC
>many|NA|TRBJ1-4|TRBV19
CASSNQGTTNEKLFF
TGTGCCAGTAGTAACCAGGGGACGACTAATGAAAAACTGTTTTTT
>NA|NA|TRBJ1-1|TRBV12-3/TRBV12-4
CASRRGTDTEAFF
TGTGCCAGCAGGAGGGGGACGGACACTGAAGCTTTCTTT
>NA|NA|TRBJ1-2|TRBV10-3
CAISETGDGYTF
TGTGCCATCAGCGAGACCGGAGATGGCTACACCTTC
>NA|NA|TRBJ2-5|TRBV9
CASSVGGGAGETQYF
TGTGCCAGCAGCGTAGGAGGGGGGGCCGGGGAGACCCAGTACTTC
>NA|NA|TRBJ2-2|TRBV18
CASSPPAGLFGELFF
TGTGCCAGCTCACCACCGGCAGGGTTGTTCGGGGAGCTGTTTTTT
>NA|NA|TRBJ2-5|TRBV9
CASSVSSNFQETQYF
TGTGCCAGCAGCGTTAGCTCAAACTTCCAAGAGACCCAGTACTTC
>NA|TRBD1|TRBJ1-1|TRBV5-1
CASSLEGQGMNTEAFF
TGCGCCAGCAGCTTGGAGGGACAGGGTATGAACACTGAAGCTTTCTTT
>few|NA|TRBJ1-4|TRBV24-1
CATSETGSGEKLFF
TGTGCCACCAGTGAGACAGGTTCGGGAGAAAAACTGTTTTTT
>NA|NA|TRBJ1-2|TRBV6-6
CASSSTGLGGYTF
TGTGCCAGCAGTTCAACAGGGTTGGGTGGCTACACCTTC
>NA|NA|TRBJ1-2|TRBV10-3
CATAVDGLYGGYTF
TGTGCCACCGCAGTCGACGGCCTCTATGGAGGGTACACCTTC
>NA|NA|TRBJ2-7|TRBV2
CASSGLLSSYEQYF
TGTGCCAGCTCCGGTCTGTTGTCCTCCTACGAGCAGTACTTC
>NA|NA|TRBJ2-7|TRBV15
CATSRDLLVTYEQYF
TGTGCCACCAGCAGAGATCTCCTCGTAACCTACGAGCAGTACTTC
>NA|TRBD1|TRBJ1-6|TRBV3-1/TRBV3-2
CASSSLRDRPHF
TGTGCCAGCAGCTCACTACGGGACAGGCCCCACTTT
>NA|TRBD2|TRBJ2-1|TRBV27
CASGPWGSGDNEQFF
TGTGCCAGCGGCCCCTGGGGGAGCGGGGACAATGAGCAGTTCTTC
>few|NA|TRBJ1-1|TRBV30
CAWSLPGGEAFF
TGTGCCTGGAGTTTACCGGGGGGTGAAGCTTTCTTT
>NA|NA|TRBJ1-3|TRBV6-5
CASRTRGAGNTIYF
TGTGCCAGCAGGACCCGGGGTGCTGGAAACACCATATATTTT
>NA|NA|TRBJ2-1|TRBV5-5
CASRYPQKNEQFF
TGTGCCAGCAGATACCCCCAGAAAAATGAGCAGTTCTTC
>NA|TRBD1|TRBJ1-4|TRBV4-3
CASSGGGINEKLFF
TGCGCCAGCAGCGGAGGGGGCATTAATGAAAAACTGTTTTTT
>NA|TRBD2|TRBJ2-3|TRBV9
CASSAAGGMGGTDTQYF
TGTGCCAGCAGCGCAGCGGGAGGGATGGGGGGCACAGATACGCAGTATTTT
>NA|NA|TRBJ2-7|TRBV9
CARGGTACNEQYF
TGTGCCAGGGGCGGGACGGCGTGTAACGAGCAGTACTTC
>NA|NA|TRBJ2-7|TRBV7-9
CASSFDGAYEQYF
TGTGCCAGCAGCTTCGACGGAGCCTACGAGCAGTACTTC
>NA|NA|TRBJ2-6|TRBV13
CASSLGASGANVLTF
TGTGCCAGCAGCTTGGGGGCGTCTGGGGCCAACGTCCTGACTTTC
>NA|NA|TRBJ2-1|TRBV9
CASSVATTSRSGEQFF
TGTGCCAGCAGCGTAGCAACTACTAGCAGATCCGGTGAGCAGTTCTTC
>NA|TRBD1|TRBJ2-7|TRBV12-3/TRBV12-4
CASRGQPTYEQYF
TGTGCCAGCAGGGGACAGCCTACCTACGAGCAGTACTTC
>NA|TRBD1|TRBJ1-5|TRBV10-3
CAIRGQGGNQPQHF
TGTGCCATCAGGGGCCAGGGGGGCAATCAGCCCCAGCATTTT
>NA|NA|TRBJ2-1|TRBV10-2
CASRRQLETSGNEQFF
TGCGCCAGCCGAAGGCAACTAGAAACCTCTGGCAATGAGCAGTTCTTC
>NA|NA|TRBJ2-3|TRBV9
CASSSRWGELDTQYF
TGTGCCAGCAGCAGTCGGTGGGGGGAGCTAGATACGCAGTATTTT
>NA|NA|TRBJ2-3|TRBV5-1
CASSLATGSTDTQYF
TGCGCCAGCAGCTTGGCCACAGGCAGCACAGATACGCAGTATTTT
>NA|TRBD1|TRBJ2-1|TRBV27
CASSLRDRGPDSYNEQFF
TGTGCCAGCAGTTTAAGGGACAGGGGCCCCGACTCCTACAATGAGCAGTTCTTC